One sample yielded the 27 T cell receptor beta chains listed below, sequenced in a study of blood T cells in healthy people across ages. With a J-beta primer mix and a sample-barcoded 5' primer, a second PCR ran 7 to 11 cycles. TCRdb re-called the 5' RACE reads with MiXCR, one entry per CDR3 protein. The sample consists of hundreds of thousands of distinct CDR3 sequences, around 31% of them appearing once. The sample comprised blood. All receptors come from a woman older than 75 in good health.

This clonotype was seen repeatedly, ten times or more. The genes are TRBV5-1 and TRBJ2-7; TRBD1 matches at 7 bases. Germline V gene sequence: CDR1 SGHRS, CDR2 YFSETQ. There are 15 residues in the CDR3. V trimming: 0 bases; J trimming: 2 bases; junction bases outside the gene matches: 5. The CDR3 nucleotides read TGCGCCAGCAGCTTGGACCCGGGACAGACCTACGAGCAGTACTTC. Translation gives CASSLDPGQTYEQYF.

The chain employs TRBV5-1 and TRBJ1-4; 8 bases are shared with TRBD1. Trimming took 4 bases from V and 7 from J; bases not matched to a gene: 9. Germline values: CDR1 SGHRS, CDR2 YFSETQ. The CDR3 is 15 residues long. The CDR3 spells CASSPDRAVSEKLFF. The CDR3 coding sequence is TGCGCCAGCAGCCCGGACAGGGCGGTATCTGAAAAACTGTTTTTT.

This clonotype was detected only a few times. This sequence joins TRBV6-1 and TRBJ1-5; D possibly corresponds to TRBD1 (5 bases). V was cut by 4 bases and J by 7 bases, with 14 bases left in between. The germline gives CDR1 MNHNS, CDR2 SASEGT. The CDR3 length is 14 residues. The CDR3 loop is CASSVSQGDQPQHF. CDR3 DNA sequence: TGTGCCAGCAGTGTGTCGCAGGGCGACCAGCCCCAGCATTTT.

This clonotype was recorded at least ten times. The J gene is TRBJ1-1, the V gene TRBV7-2; D not certain. The V gene's germline CDR1 is SGHTA and CDR2 FQGNSA. V lost 5 bases and J lost 6, with 7 bases in between. This CDR3 has 11 residues. The chain's CDR3 is CASSAIAEAFF. Here the CDR3 DNA reads TGTGCCAGCAGCGCAATAGCTGAAGCTTTCTTT. The whole variable domain, filled in from reference TRBV7-2 and TRBJ1-1, reads GAGVSQSPSNKVTEKGKDVELRCDPISGHTALYWYRQSLGQGLEFLIYFQGNSAPDKSGLPSDRFSAERTGGSVSTLTIQRTQQEDSAVYLCASSAIAEAFFGQGTRLTVV.

In this sample, this clonotype turned up many times. V and J are TRBV9 and TRBJ2-5; perhaps TRBD2 as D (5 bases). CDR1 and CDR2 (germline): SGDLS, YYNGEE. Deletions cut 4 bases from V and 4 bases from J, with 17 bases between. CDR3 length equals 15 residues. In DNA, the CDR3 is TGTGCCAGCAGCATCCCCCCGGACGCGGGAGAGACCCAGTACTTC. It encodes CASSIPPDAGETQYF.

Many counts were recorded for this clonotype. The chain links TRBV6-5 to TRBJ1-6; possibly TRBD1 for D (6 bases). The CDR3 totals 13 residues. Trimming pared 5 bases from V and 9 bases from J, leaving 11 bases between. Germline CDR1 and CDR2: MNHEY and SVGAGI. CDR3 in amino acids: CASSDGQFSPLHF. The CDR3 DNA follows: TGTGCCAGCAGTGACGGACAGTTTTCACCCCTCCACTTT.

This clonotype was seen ten or more times. The chain carries TRBV20-1 and TRBJ1-5, with D perhaps matching TRBD1 (6 bases). CDR3 size: 15 residues. Germline V gene data show CDR1 as DFQATT and CDR2 as SNEGSKA (reference sequence). The germline V and J ends were trimmed by 5 bases and 2 bases, with 16 bases remaining between them. CDR3 region: CSAREGGRGNQPQHF. DNA for the CDR3: TGCAGTGCTCGGGAGGGGGGAAGAGGCAATCAGCCCCAGCATTTT.

V and J are TRBV7-2 and TRBJ1-1; TRBD1 matches 8 bases. The CDR3 covers 15 residues. V dropped 5 bases and J dropped 4; count of bases not matched to a gene: 9. Germline V CDR1 and CDR2: SGHTA, FQGNSA. CDR3 sequence (DNA): TGTGCCAGCAGCCTACAGACAGGGGTGAGCACTGAAGCTTTCTTT. This codes for CASSLQTGVSTEAFF. The full variable domain, in which reference TRBV7-2 and TRBJ1-1 provide the parts outside the CDR3, is GAGVSQSPSNKVTEKGKDVELRCDPISGHTALYWYRQSLGQGLEFLIYFQGNSAPDKSGLPSDRFSAERTGGSVSTLTIQRTQQEDSAVYLCASSLQTGVSTEAFFGQGTRLTVV.

This clonotype was counted at least ten times. The chain combines TRBV7-8 with TRBJ1-2; weak D call: TRBD1 (6 bases). The CDR3 sequence is 14 residues long. From germline, CDR1 is SGHVS and CDR2 FQNEAQ. Trimming took off 8 bases at V and 7 bases at J, with 20 bases between the two ends. CDR3 nucleotides: TGTGCCAGCTCCCCCGGGACACTCCTCGGTGGCTACACCTTC. As protein: CASSPGTLLGGYTF.

This chain uses TRBV19 with TRBJ2-7, with D perhaps TRBD1 (6 bases). Germline V gene sequence: CDR1 LNHDA, CDR2 SQIVND (reference sequence). V was cut by 4 bases and J by 4 bases, with 14 bases left in between. The CDR3 extends over 14 amino acids. The CDR3 DNA is TGTGCCAGTAGTACCGGCCAGGGGTGGTACGAGCAGTACTTC. Amino acids: CASSTGQGWYEQYF.

This clonotype was recorded at least ten times. The gene calls are TRBV30 and TRBJ2-4; 7 positions agree with TRBD1. V lost 8 bases to trimming and J lost 3 bases; unmatched junction nucleotides: 13. Germline V CDR1 and CDR2: GTSNPN, SVGIG (reference sequence). The CDR3 contains 15 residues. CDR3 DNA: TGTGCCGTGAACGACAGGGTTGTGGACAAAAACATTCAGTACTTC. Encoded protein: CAVNDRVVDKNIQYF. Supplemented by reference TRBV30 and TRBJ2-4, the full variable domain reads SQTIHQWPATLVQPVGSPLSLECTVEGTSNPNLYWYRQAAGRGLQLLFYSVGIGQISSEVPQNLSASRPQDRQFILSSKKLLLSDSGFYLCAVNDRVVDKNIQYFGAGTRLSVL.

About this clonotype itself: An end of the junction does not agree with germline; a read error may underlie this. This rearrangement joins TRBV5-1 to TRBJ2-3, with 8 bases aligning to TRBD2. The CDR3 totals 15 residues. The germline V gene encodes CDR1 SGHRS and CDR2 YFSETQ. The CDR3 loop is CASSLAGGRFDTQYF. In DNA, the CDR3 is TGCGCCAGCAGCTTGGCGGGAGGGCGTTTCGATACACAGTATTTT.

This clonotype was detected a few times. The gene calls are TRBV12-5 and TRBJ1-1, with D maybe TRBD1 (5 bases). The CDR3 spans 12 residues. Trimming shortened V by 10 bases and J by 10 bases, and 19 bases separated the two germline ends. Germline CDR1 is LGHNT and CDR2 is FRNRAP. CDR3: CATRRGSTRAFF. CDR3 sequence (DNA): TGTGCTACTAGACGGGGCTCGACGCGAGCTTTCTTT.

Many counts were recorded for this clonotype. The rearrangement joins TRBV24-1 to TRBJ2-7, with D tentatively TRBD1 (6 bases). Germline lookup yields CDR1 KGHDR and CDR2 SFDVKD. Trimming took 4 bases from V and 2 from J, leaving 11 bases between them. This CDR3 is 14 amino acids long. CDR3 residues: CATSDSGTPYEQYF. CDR3 sequence (DNA): TGTGCCACCAGTGACTCTGGGACACCCTACGAGCAGTACTTC.

V is TRBV9 and J is TRBJ2-5; 10 bases are a match to TRBD2. V shed 0 bases, J shed 11 bases, and the junction held 4 bases outside the gene matches. There are 13 residues in the CDR3. Germline V lookup: CDR1 SGDLS, CDR2 YYNGEE. The CDR3 nucleotides are TGTGCCAGCAGCGTAGTAGCGGGGGGTGAGCAGTACTTC. It is translated as CASSVVAGGEQYF.

This clonotype appeared many times. The CDR3 DNA is TGTGCCTGGAGTCAGCGGGGGGTTCGAGAGACCCAGTACTTC. This sequence encodes CAWSQRGVRETQYF. J is TRBJ2-5 and V is TRBV30, with TRBD2 identical over 9 bases. The V gene's germline CDR1 is GTSNPN and CDR2 SVGIG (reference sequence). The length of the CDR3 is 14 residues. The V segment lost 2 bases and the J segment 4 bases; nucleotides outside the gene matches: 5.

The rearrangement joins TRBV4-2 to TRBJ2-3; 7 bases are a match to TRBD2. The CDR3 consists of 15 residues. Per the germline V gene, CDR1 is LGHNA and CDR2 is YNFKEQ. V lost 2 bases, J lost 8 bases, and 10 bases stayed unmatched. The CDR3 DNA sequence: TGTGCCAGCAGCCAAAGTTTCTGGGGGGGAGGTACGCAGTATTTT. This encodes CASSQSFWGGGTQYF.

A word on this clonotype: A much larger clone differs by one base, so this may be a read error. The V call is TRBV18, the J call TRBJ2-7; 9 nucleotides agree with TRBD1. Germline lookup yields CDR1 KGHSH and CDR2 LQKENI. The CDR3 totals 16 residues. The CDR3 loop reads CAGSPQPGQGSYEQYF. The DNA for the CDR3 is TGTGCCGGCTCACCACAGCCGGGACAGGGATCCTACGAGCAGTACTTC.

Remarks on this clonotype: Compared with germline, one end of the junction differs, possibly owing to a read error. J is TRBJ1-5 and V is TRBV12-3 or TRBV12-4, with D perhaps matching TRBD1 (5 bases). This CDR3 is built from 15 residues. In DNA form, the CDR3 reads TGTGCCGGCAGTTCAGGGATAAAAAGCAATCAGCCCCAGCATTTT. Its protein product is CAGSSGIKSNQPQHF.

This clonotype was counted ten times or more. The chain recombines TRBV29-1 with TRBJ2-7; no reliable D call. This CDR3 is 12 amino acids long. The germline V and J ends were trimmed by 6 bases and 1 base, with 10 bases remaining between them. Looked up from germline, CDR1 is SQVTM and CDR2 is ANQGSEA. CDR3: CSVNTVSYEQYF. The CDR3 bases are TGCAGCGTGAATACGGTATCCTACGAGCAGTACTTC.

This clonotype has only a few counts. A much larger clone differs by one base, so this may be a read error. The chain carries TRBV3-1 and TRBJ2-1; D gene uncertain. This CDR3 region has 13 residues. Germline-derived CDR1 and CDR2 are LGHDT and YNNKEL (reference sequence). Deletions cut 0 bases from V and 13 bases from J, with 13 bases between. The CDR3 bases are TGTGCCAGCAGCCAAGAAACGGTGGCGACCCAGTTCTTC. Translation gives CASSQETVATQFF.

This clonotype was detected only a few times. The chain is built from TRBV2 and TRBJ2-3; D might be TRBD2 (6 bases). Trimming removed 3 bases at V and 0 bases at J, with 10 bases between. The CDR3 sequence is 15 residues long. Germline V gene sequence: CDR1 SNHLY, CDR2 FYNNEI. In nucleotides, the CDR3 is TGTGCCAGCAGTGAGACTAGGACAAGCACAGATACGCAGTATTTT. Its protein product is CASSETRTSTDTQYF.

This clonotype was seen ten or more times. The rearrangement joins TRBV5-1 to TRBJ1-2; D gene ambiguous. Between the trimmed V and J ends, which lost 0 bases and 2 bases, there was a span of 8 bases. The CDR3 sequence is 14 residues long. Germline values: CDR1 SGHRS, CDR2 YFSETQ. The CDR3 DNA reads TGCGCCAGCAGCTTGGAGAGCCTGAACTATGGCTACACCTTC. As protein: CASSLESLNYGYTF.

This clonotype showed up just once. The rearrangement joins TRBV20-1 to TRBJ2-7; D call uncertain. CDR1 and CDR2 (germline): DFQATT, SNEGSKA (reference sequence). Trimming cost V 1 base and J 1 base, with 11 bases left between them. The CDR3 extends over 14 amino acids. Here the CDR3 DNA reads TGCAGTGCTAGAGCGGCAATTATGTCCTACGAGCAGTACTTC. Translating gives CSARAAIMSYEQYF.

This clonotype occurred many times. V is TRBV7-9 and J is TRBJ1-4, with D tentatively TRBD1 (5 bases). V gave up 4 bases and J gave up 1 base, with 13 bases separating them. Germline V lookup: CDR1 SEHNR, CDR2 FQNEAQ (reference sequence). There are 16 residues in the CDR3. The CDR3 DNA sequence: TGTGCCAGCAGCTCGGGCCTCAGGGAAACTAATGAAAAACTGTTTTTT. The encoded protein is CASSSGLRETNEKLFF.

This clonotype showed up many times. The J gene is TRBJ1-2, the V gene TRBV12-3 or TRBV12-4, with D possibly TRBD1 on 5 matching bases. This CDR3 comprises 13 residues. V lost 6 bases to trimming and J lost 4 bases, with 12 bases between them. The CDR3 sequence is CASRGDLIYGYTF. The CDR3 bases are TGTGCCAGCAGGGGGGACCTTATCTATGGCTACACCTTC.

This clonotype showed up just a few times. The rearrangement links TRBV5-1 to TRBJ1-1, with TRBD1 as a possible D gene (5 bases). The CDR3 covers 13 residues. Germline-derived CDR1 and CDR2 are SGHRS and YFSETQ. V was cut by 4 bases and J by 11 bases, with 18 bases left in between. The CDR3 DNA is TGCGCCAGCAGCCAAGGGGATGACGCGTCGGCTTTCTTT. The encoded protein is CASSQGDDASAFF. The variable domain in full, with the rest retrieved from reference TRBV5-1 and TRBJ1-1, is KAGVTQTPRYLIKTRGQQVTLSCSPISGHRSVSWYQQTPGQGLQFLFEYFSETQRNKGNFPGRFSGRQFSNSRSEMNVSTLELGDSALYLCASSQGDDASAFFGQGTRLTVV.